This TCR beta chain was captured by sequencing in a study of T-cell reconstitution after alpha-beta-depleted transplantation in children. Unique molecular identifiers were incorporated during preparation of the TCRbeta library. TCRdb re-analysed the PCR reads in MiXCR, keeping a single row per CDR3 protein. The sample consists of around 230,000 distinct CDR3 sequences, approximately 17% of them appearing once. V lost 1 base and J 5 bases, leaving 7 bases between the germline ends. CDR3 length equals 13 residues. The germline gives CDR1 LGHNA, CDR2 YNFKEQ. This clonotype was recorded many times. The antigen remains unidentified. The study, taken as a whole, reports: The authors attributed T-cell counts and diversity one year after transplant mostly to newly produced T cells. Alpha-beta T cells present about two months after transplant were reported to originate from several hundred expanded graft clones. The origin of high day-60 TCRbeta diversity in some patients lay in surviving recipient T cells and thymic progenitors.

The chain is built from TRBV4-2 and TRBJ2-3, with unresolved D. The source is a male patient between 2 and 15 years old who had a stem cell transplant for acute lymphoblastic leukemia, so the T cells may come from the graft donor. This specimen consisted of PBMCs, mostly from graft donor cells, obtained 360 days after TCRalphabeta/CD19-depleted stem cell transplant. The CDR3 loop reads CASSQGWIDTQYF. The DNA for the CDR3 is TGTGCCAGCAGCCAAGGGTGGATAGATACGCAGTATTTT.